This TCR beta chain was identified during a study of blood T cell repertoires in COVID-19. Data came from immunoSEQ multiplex PCR; TCRdb stores just in-frame clones and leaves some out. The data show some 62,000 clones, 75% to 90% seen once. Followed longitudinally, the Seattle patients had been enrolled during active infection. The specimen sequenced was peripheral blood. This clonotype was sampled from a woman aged 60 to 75 with COVID-19, enrolled during active disease.

CDR3 amino acids: CASSTPGQGYQPQHF. For the CDR3, the DNA is TGTGCCAGTAGTACGCCGGGACAGGGTTATCAGCCCCAGCATTTT. This chain links TRBV19 with TRBJ1-5; 9 bases align to TRBD1. CDR1 LNHDA and CDR2 SQIVND come from the germline V gene (reference sequence). The CDR3 contains 15 residues. V shed 4 bases and J 5 bases; nucleotides not matched to a gene: 6.